A single sample gave rise to the 7 T cell receptor beta chains below, sequenced in a study of cytomegalovirus exposure and HLA in healthy donors. Both 60 Vbeta primers and 13 Jbeta primers went into the PCR. The data were produced by immunoSEQ multiplex PCR, yet TCRdb's version contains in-frame clones alone and is incomplete. The sample holds about 260,000 clones; just under 85% are singletons and the top ten take approximately 2%. Material: PBMCs. The receptors originated from a woman between 40 and 50 years old in good health and CMV-seropositive.

The genes are TRBV11-2 and TRBJ1-4, with no clear D. There are 14 residues in the CDR3. Germline values: CDR1 SGHAT, CDR2 FQNNGV. Trimming cost V 5 bases and J 4 bases, with 11 bases left between them. This CDR3 reads CASSPPGNNEKLFF. CDR3 nucleotide sequence: TGTGCCAGCAGCCCGCCGGGAAATAATGAAAAACTGTTTTTT.

This chain links TRBV30 with TRBJ1-4; no clear D. This CDR3 has 11 residues. Germline lookup yields CDR1 GTSNPN and CDR2 SVGIG (reference sequence). V lost 2 bases, J lost 10 bases, and 8 bases lay in between. CDR3 nucleotides: TGTGCCTGGAGTCCATTCGGAAAACTGTTTTTT. It translates to CAWSPFGKLFF.

J is TRBJ2-1 and V is TRBV14, with D possibly being TRBD2 (5 bases). Trimming cost V 4 bases and J 6 bases, with 19 bases left between them. The CDR3 is 16 amino acids. CDR1 and CDR2 from the germline V gene are SGHDN and FVKESK. Here the CDR3 reads CASSPEGTLSANEQFF. CDR3 DNA sequence: TGTGCCAGCAGCCCTGAGGGAACATTAAGCGCCAATGAGCAGTTCTTC.

The chain recombines TRBV5-1 with TRBJ2-1; 9 bases fit TRBD2. Germline V gene lookup returns CDR1 SGHRS and CDR2 YFSETQ. V trimming: 3 bases; J trimming: 4 bases; junction bases outside the gene matches: 8. The CDR3 runs to 16 residues. CDR3 coding DNA: TGCGCCAGCAGCTCACAACCACTAGCGGGTTACAATGAGCAGTTCTTC. It is translated as CASSSQPLAGYNEQFF. Filled out from reference TRBV5-1 and TRBJ2-1, the complete variable domain reads KAGVTQTPRYLIKTRGQQVTLSCSPISGHRSVSWYQQTPGQGLQFLFEYFSETQRNKGNFPGRFSGRQFSNSRSEMNVSTLELGDSALYLCASSSQPLAGYNEQFFGPGTRLTVL.

This sequence joins TRBV7-6 and TRBJ1-1; D remains ambiguous. The germline V and J ends were trimmed by 1 base and 4 bases, with 10 bases remaining between them. The germline gives CDR1 SGHVS, CDR2 FNYEAQ. This CDR3 spans 14 amino acids. Here the CDR3 reads CASSLVAGTTEAFF. CDR3 DNA sequence: TGTGCCAGCAGCTTAGTTGCGGGAACCACTGAAGCTTTCTTT.

The V gene is TRBV6-5, the J gene TRBJ1-5, with D uncertain. This CDR3 is 16 amino acids long. CDR1 and CDR2 (germline): MNHEY, SVGAGI. V was shortened by 4 bases and J by 7 bases, with 20 bases between the two germline ends. The chain's CDR3 is CASSSGGSYNLQPQHF. CDR3 sequence (DNA): TGTGCCAGCAGTTCCGGCGGGTCATACAACTTACAGCCCCAGCATTTT.

The V gene is TRBV11-2, the J gene TRBJ2-7, with D unresolved. Trimming removed 5 bases at V and 0 bases at J, with 5 bases between. The CDR3 is made up of 12 amino acids. Germline values: CDR1 SGHAT, CDR2 FQNNGV. CDR3 sequence (DNA): TGTGCCAGCAGCGCGAGCTCCTACGAGCAGTACTTC. Translation: CASSASSYEQYF.